This entry describes one T cell receptor beta chain. Profiled with immunoSEQ multiplex PCR; TCRdb holds only in-frame clones, not every one. Of 250,000 or so clones in the sample, about 90% were seen once. The data belong to a study of cytomegalovirus exposure and HLA in healthy donors. The sample taken for sequencing was PBMCs. The receptor was isolated from a man aged 18 to 30 in good health and CMV-seropositive.

In DNA form, the CDR3 reads TGTGCCAGCAGGTTAGGAGGGCTTAATGAAAAACTGTTTTTT. Its translation is CASRLGGLNEKLFF. This rearrangement joins TRBV28 to TRBJ1-4; no reliable D call. Germline loops: CDR1 MDHEN, CDR2 SYDVKM. Trimming took off 6 bases at V and 4 bases at J, with 12 bases between the two ends. The CDR3 runs to 14 residues.